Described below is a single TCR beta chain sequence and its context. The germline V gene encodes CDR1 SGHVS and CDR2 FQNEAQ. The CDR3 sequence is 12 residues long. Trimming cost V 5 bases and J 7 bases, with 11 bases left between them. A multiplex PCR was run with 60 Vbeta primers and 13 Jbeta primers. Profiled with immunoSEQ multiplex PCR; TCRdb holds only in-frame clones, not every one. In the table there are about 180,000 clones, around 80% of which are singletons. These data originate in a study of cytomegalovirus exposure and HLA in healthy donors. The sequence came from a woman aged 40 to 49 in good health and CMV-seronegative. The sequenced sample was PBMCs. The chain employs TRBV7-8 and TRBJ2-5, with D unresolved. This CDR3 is CASSEASGTQYF. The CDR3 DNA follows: TGTGCCAGCAGCGAAGCCTCCGGGACCCAGTACTTC.